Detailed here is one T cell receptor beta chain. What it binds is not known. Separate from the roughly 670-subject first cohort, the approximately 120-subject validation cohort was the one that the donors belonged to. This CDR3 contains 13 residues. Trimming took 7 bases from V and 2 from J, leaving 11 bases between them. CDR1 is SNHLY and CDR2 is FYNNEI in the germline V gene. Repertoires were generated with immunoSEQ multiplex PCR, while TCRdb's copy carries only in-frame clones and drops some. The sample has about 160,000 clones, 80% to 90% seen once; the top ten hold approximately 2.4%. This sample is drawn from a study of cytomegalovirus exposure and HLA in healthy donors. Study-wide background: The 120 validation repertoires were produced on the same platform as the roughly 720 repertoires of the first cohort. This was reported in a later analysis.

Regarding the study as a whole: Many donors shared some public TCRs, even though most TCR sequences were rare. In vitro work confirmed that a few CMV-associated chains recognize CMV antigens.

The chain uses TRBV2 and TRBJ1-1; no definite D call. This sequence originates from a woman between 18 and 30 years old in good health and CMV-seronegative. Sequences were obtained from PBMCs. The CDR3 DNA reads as TGTGCCAGCACCAGGCAGATTAACACTGAAGCTTTCTTT. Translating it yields CASTRQINTEAFF.